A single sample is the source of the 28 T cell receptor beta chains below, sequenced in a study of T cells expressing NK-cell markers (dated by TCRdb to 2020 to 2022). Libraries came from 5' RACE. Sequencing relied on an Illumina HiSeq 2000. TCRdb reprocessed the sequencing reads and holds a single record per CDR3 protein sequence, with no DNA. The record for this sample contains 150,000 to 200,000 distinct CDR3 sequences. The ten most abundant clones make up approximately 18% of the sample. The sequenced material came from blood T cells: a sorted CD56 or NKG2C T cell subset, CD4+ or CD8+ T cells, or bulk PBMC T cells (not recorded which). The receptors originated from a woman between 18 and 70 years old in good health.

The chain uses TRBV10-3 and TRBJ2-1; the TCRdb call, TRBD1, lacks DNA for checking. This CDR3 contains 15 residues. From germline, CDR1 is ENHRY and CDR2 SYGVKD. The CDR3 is CAISVSGDPGNEQFF.

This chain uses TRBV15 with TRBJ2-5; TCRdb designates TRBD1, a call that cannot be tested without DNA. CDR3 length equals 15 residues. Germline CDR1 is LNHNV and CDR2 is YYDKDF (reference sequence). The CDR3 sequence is CATSRTRTGGETQYF.

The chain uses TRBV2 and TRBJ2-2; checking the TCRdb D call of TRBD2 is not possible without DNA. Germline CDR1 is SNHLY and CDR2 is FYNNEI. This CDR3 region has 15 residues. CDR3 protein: CASGDRTTQNGELFF.

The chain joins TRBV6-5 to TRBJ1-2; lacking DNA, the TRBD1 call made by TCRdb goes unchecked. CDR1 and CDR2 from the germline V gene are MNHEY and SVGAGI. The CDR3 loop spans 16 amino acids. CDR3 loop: CASSYSTSVQGYGYTF.

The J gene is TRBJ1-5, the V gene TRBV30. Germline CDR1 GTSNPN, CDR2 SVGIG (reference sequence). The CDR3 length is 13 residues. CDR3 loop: CAWSVGWVQPQHF.

The CDR3 reads CASSYGDLGTEAFF. This chain joins TRBV6-2 or TRBV6-3 and TRBJ1-1. The CDR3 totals 14 residues. Germline V gene lookup returns CDR1 MNHEY and CDR2 SVGEGT.

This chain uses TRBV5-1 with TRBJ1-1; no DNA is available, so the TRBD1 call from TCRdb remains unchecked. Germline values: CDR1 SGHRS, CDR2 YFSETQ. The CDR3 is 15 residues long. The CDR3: CASSPRQVPNTEAFF.

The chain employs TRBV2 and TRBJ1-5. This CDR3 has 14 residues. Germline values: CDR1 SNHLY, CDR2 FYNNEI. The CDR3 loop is CASRRREGGQPQHF.

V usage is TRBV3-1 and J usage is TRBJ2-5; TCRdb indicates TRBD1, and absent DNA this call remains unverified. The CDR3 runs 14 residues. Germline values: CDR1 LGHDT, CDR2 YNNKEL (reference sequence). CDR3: CASSQTGQQETQYF.

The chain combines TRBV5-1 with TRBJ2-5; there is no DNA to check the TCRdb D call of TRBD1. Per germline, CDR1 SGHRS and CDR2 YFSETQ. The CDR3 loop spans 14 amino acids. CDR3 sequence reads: CASSLGNRGQTQYF. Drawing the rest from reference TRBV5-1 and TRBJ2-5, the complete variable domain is KAGVTQTPRYLIKTRGQQVTLSCSPISGHRSVSWYQQTPGQGLQFLFEYFSETQRNKGNFPGRFSGRQFSNSRSEMNVSTLELGDSALYLCASSLGNRGQTQYFGPGTRLLVL.

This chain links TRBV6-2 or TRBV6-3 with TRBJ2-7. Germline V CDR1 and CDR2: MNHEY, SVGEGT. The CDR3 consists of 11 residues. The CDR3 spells CASSGSYEQYF.

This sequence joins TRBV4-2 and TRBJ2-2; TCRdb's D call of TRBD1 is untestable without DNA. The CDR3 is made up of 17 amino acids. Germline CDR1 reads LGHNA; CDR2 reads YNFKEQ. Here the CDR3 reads CASVTGLGSRDTGELFF.

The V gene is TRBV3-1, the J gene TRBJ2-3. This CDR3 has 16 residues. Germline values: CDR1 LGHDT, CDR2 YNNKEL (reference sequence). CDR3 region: CASSPSGGLLLDTQYF.

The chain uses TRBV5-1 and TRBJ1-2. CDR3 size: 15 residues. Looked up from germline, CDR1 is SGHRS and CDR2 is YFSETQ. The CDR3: CASSRLGEFSNGYTF.

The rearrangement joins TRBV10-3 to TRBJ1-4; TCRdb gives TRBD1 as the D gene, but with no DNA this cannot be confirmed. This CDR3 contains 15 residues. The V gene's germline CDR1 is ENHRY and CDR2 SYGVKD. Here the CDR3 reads CAISDSRGEDEKLFF.

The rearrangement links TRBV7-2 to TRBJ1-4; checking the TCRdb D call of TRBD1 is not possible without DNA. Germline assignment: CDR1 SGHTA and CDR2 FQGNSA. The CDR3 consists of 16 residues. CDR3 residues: CASSLAPPGNLEKLFF. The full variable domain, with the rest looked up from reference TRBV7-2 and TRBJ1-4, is GAGVSQSPSNKVTEKGKDVELRCDPISGHTALYWYRQSLGQGLEFLIYFQGNSAPDKSGLPSDRFSAERTGGSVSTLTIQRTQQEDSAVYLCASSLAPPGNLEKLFFGSGTQLSVL.

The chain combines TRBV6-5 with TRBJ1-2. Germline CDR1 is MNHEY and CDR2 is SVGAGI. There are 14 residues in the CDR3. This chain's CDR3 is CASDTGQLVGGYTF.

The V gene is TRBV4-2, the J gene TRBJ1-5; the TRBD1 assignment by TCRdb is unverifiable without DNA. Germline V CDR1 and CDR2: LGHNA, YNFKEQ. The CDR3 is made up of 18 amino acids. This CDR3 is CASSQDPKGAQSNQPQHF.

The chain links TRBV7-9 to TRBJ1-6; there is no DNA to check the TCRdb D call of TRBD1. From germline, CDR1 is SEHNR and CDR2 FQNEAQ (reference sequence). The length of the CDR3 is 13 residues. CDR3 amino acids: CASSFPQASPLHF.

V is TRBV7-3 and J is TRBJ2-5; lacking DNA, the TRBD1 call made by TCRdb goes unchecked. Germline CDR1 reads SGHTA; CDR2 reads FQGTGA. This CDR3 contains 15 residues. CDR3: CASSSGRPAGETQYF.

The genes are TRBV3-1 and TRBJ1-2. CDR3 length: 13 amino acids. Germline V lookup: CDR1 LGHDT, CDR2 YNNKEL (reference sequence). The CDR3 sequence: CASSPTREYGYTF.

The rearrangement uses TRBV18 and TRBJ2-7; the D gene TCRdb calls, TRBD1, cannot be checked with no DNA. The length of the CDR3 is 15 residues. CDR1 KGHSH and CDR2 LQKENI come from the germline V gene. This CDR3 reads CASSREQGRAYEQYF.

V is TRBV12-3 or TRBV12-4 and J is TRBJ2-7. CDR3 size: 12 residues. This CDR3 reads CASSPTVYEQYF.

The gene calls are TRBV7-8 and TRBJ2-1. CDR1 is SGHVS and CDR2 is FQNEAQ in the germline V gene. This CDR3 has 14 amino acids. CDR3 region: CASSPSLVINEQFF.

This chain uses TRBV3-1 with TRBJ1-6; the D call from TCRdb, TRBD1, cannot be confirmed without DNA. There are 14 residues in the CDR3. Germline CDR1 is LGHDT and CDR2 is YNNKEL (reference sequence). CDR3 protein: CASSHPERFSPLHF.

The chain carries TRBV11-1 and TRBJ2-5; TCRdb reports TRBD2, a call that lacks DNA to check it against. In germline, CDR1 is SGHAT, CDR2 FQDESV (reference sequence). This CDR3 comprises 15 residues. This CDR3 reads CASSLVAGEWETQYF.

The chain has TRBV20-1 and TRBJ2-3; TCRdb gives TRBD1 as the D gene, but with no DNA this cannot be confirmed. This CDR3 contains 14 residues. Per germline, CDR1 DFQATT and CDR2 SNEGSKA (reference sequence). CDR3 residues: CSASGTLLTDTQYF.

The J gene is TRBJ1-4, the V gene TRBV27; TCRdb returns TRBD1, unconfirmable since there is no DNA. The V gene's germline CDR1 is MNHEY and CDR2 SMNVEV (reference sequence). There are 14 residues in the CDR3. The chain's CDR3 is CASSRDRGMIKLFF.